One T cell receptor (beta chain) is described in this entry. The antigen it recognizes is unknown. The input lacks base qualities; no much larger clone sits a single base away. The data were obtained in a study of T cell repertoires in cytomegalovirus infection (dated by TCRdb to between 2018 and 2020). Regarding the study in general: The peptide stimulations were aimed at well-studied HLA-B-restricted epitopes as well as recently identified HLA-C-restricted CMV epitopes, whose presentation resists viral immunomodulation. Because public TCR beta signatures pointed to carriage of CMV infection together with the matching HLA type, the HLA type of each donor mattered for the analysis.

The run used an Illumina HiSeq 1500. TCRdb reworked the public reads: Q25 trimming with fastp, MiXCR clone assembly, productive beta chains retained. Identical CDR3 protein sequences are pooled into one entry, listed with their most common genes and DNA. This sample has nearly 700,000 distinct CDR3 sequences in its table, and around a third of those were observed once. The top ten hold roughly 20% of the sample. According to the study, the label for this sample's treatment or condition signals: in vitro stimulation with specific CMV peptide epitopes to enrich CMV-specific T cells. CDR1 and CDR2 are read off the germline V gene as SGHNT and YENEEA. The CDR3 runs 15 amino acids, cysteine and phenylalanine included. Of all the DNA, just the CDR3 is kept, 45 bases in frame from base 1. Trimming accounts for 5 bases at V and 3 bases at J, while the number of junction bases matched to no gene is 5. What the authors observed across the whole study: In both this cohort and an independent approximately 350-donor cohort, the cumulative frequency of public TCR beta family members distinguished carriers of CMV infection plus the relevant HLA type. The ex vivo response was dominated by HLA-C-restricted CMV-specific TCR beta clonotypes, which also provided the single most frequent clonotype in two of eight donors.

The TCR comes from a human donor in good health (CMV status not recorded). Some clones in this sample may be carry-over from other donors' samples. The chain was built from TRBV11-3 and TRBJ2-2; the junction holds 8 bases that match TRBD2. Sample: cultured PBMCs, taken from culture after CMV antigen stimulation. This receptor has the CDR3 CASSGSSGYTGELFF. The bases read TGTGCCAGCAGCGGATCTAGCGGGTACACCGGGGAGCTGTTTTTT.